Here is one TCR beta chain with its context. Antigen: not known. The record originates from a study of long-term antiretroviral therapy in people with HIV. Germline assignment: CDR1 SQVTM and CDR2 ANQGSEA. CDR3 length: 15 residues. The junction had 13 bases not matched to a gene; V was cut back by 8 bases and J by 4 bases. Sequencing used immunoSEQ v3.0 at survey level. Per-sample TRB depth target: about 40,000-55,000 T-cell genomes. Repertoires were generated with immunoSEQ multiplex PCR, while TCRdb's copy carries only in-frame clones and drops some. The table records about 34,000 clones, about 83% of them present only once. Notes on the study in general: Those clones which expanded before ART made up the dominant part of the repertoire at all time points.

This sequence was found in a man younger than 35 with HIV. The V and J genes are TRBV29-1 and TRBJ2-5; 10 nucleotides line up with TRBD2. The material sequenced was unsorted PBMCs, taken 0.4 years before starting antiretroviral therapy. This CDR3 is CSYIPGLAMLETQYF. The DNA for the CDR3 is TGCAGCTATATTCCGGGACTAGCGATGTTAGAGACCCAGTACTTC.